These 17 T cell receptor beta chains originate from one sample sequenced in a study of T-cell reconstitution after alpha-beta-depleted transplantation in children. This sample's TCRbeta library carried unique molecular identifier barcodes. MiXCR, run by TCRdb on the PCR reads, gives a single entry per CDR3 protein. This sample carries about 1,000,000 distinct CDR3 sequences, about 26% of them seen once, and the ten largest clones take roughly 30%. The material was PBMCs, mostly from graft donor cells, obtained 360 days after TCRalphabeta/CD19-depleted stem cell transplant. All receptors come from a boy in the first two years of life who had a stem cell transplant for SCID, so the T cells may come from the graft donor.

The gene calls are TRBV6-1 and TRBJ1-2; D is perhaps TRBD1 (5 bases). Germline V gene sequence: CDR1 MNHNS, CDR2 SASEGT. The CDR3 runs 13 residues. The V end lost 5 bases, the J end lost 7 bases, and 14 bases lay between the germline ends. The CDR3 region has the DNA TGTGCCAGCAGTCTTGGACATTTGTCTGGCTACACCTTC. Encoded protein: CASSLGHLSGYTF.

This chain connects TRBV6-6 to TRBJ1-1; the D is unclear. Germline V lookup: CDR1 MNHNY, CDR2 SVGAGI (reference sequence). Trimming removed 5 bases at V and 10 bases at J, with 17 bases between. The CDR3 is 13 residues long. The CDR3 loop is CASSAREIPGAFF. In nucleotides, the CDR3 is TGTGCCAGCAGTGCCCGGGAAATCCCCGGAGCTTTCTTT.

The CDR3 DNA sequence: TGTGCCAGCAGCCCCGCGGGCTCAGGGGGCGACTATGGCTACACCTTC. Amino acids: CASSPAGSGGDYGYTF. This rearrangement joins TRBV12-3 or TRBV12-4 to TRBJ1-2; TRBD1 aligns across 8 bases. The CDR3 is 16 residues long. J gave up 3 bases and V 6 bases, and 12 bases lay outside the gene matches.

The V gene is TRBV3-1, the J gene TRBJ2-1, with D hard to call. Germline CDR1 LGHDT, CDR2 YNNKEL (reference sequence). The V and J ends lost 0 bases and 4 bases respectively, with 10 bases between them. There are 15 residues in the CDR3. The chain's CDR3 is CASSQDRFGYNEQFF. The CDR3, as DNA: TGTGCCAGCAGCCAAGATCGTTTTGGGTACAATGAGCAGTTCTTC.

This clonotype has just a few counts. This rearrangement joins TRBV5-5 to TRBJ2-5; possible D gene TRBD1, 5 bases. Germline assignment: CDR1 SGHKS and CDR2 YYEKEE (reference sequence). The CDR3 runs to 15 residues. The V and J ends lost 4 bases and 4 bases respectively, with 17 bases between them. The DNA for the CDR3 is TGTGCCAGCAGCACTAAACAGGTCCGGGTAGAGACCCAGTACTTC. It encodes CASSTKQVRVETQYF.

The genes are TRBV6-2 or TRBV6-3 and TRBJ1-5, with TRBD1 as a possible D gene (5 bases). V was cut by 2 bases and J by 8 bases, with 19 bases left in between. The V gene's germline CDR1 is MNHEY and CDR2 SVGEGT. The CDR3 has 16 residues. CDR3 coding DNA: TGTGCCAGCAGTTACGTACGACCCGGGGGTGATGAGCCCCAGCATTTT. This encodes CASSYVRPGGDEPQHF.

V and J are TRBV27 and TRBJ2-3, with 11 bases fitting TRBD2. CDR3 size: 18 residues. CDR1 MNHEY and CDR2 SMNVEV come from the germline V gene (reference sequence). Losses at the gene ends were 1 base for V and 0 bases for J; bases not matched to a gene: 6. This chain's CDR3 is CASSLWPSGGPSTDTQYF. In nucleotides, the CDR3 is TGTGCCAGCAGTTTATGGCCTAGCGGGGGGCCGAGCACAGATACGCAGTATTTT.

This sequence joins TRBV20-1 and TRBJ1-5; TRBD1 agrees at 7 bases. The germline CDR1 and CDR2 sequences are DFQATT and SNEGSKA (reference sequence). CDR3 length: 15 residues. The trim removed 2 bases at V and 3 bases at J, leaving 7 bases unmatched. The CDR3 sequence is CSARSPTGINQPQHF. CDR3 nucleotide sequence: TGCAGTGCTAGATCCCCGACAGGGATCAATCAGCCCCAGCATTTT.

This clonotype was recorded a few times. The chain employs TRBV6-5 and TRBJ2-7; 9 bases agree with TRBD2. V lost 0 bases, J lost 0 bases, and 9 bases stayed unmatched. The length of the CDR3 is 18 residues. The germline V gene has CDR1 MNHEY and CDR2 SVGAGI. This chain's CDR3 is CASSYSRKRGAVSYEQYF. Here the CDR3 DNA reads TGTGCCAGCAGTTACTCTAGGAAGCGGGGGGCCGTCTCCTACGAGCAGTACTTC.

This chain uses TRBV6-5 with TRBJ2-1, with D possibly being TRBD2 (5 bases). Trimming removed 7 bases at V and 2 bases at J, with 6 bases between. Germline values: CDR1 MNHEY, CDR2 SVGAGI. The CDR3 is 12 amino acids. The CDR3 region has the DNA TGTGCCAGCACCGGGGCCTACAATGAGCAGTTCTTC. It is translated as CASTGAYNEQFF.

The chain is built from TRBV5-6 and TRBJ2-7; D perhaps matches TRBD2 (5 bases). The germline CDR1 and CDR2 sequences are SGHDT and YYEEEE. The CDR3 is 14 amino acids. The ends were cut back, 2 bases at V and 6 bases at J, with 15 bases in the middle. The CDR3 DNA is TGTGCCAGCAGCTTCACGGCGGGTAAGGCCGAGCAGTACTTC. Its protein product is CASSFTAGKAEQYF.

This clonotype turned up a few times. This chain connects TRBV6-1 to TRBJ2-5, with D possibly being TRBD2 (7 bases). This CDR3 region has 13 residues. Trimming removed 6 bases at V and 3 bases at J, with 11 bases between. The germline CDR1 and CDR2 sequences are MNHNS and SASEGT. CDR3 sequence (DNA): TGTGCCAGCAGGAGGGGGGGCAAAGAGACCCAGTACTTC. It codes for CASRRGGKETQYF.

This clonotype was counted a few times. This rearrangement joins TRBV24-1 to TRBJ2-5, with D perhaps matching TRBD1 (6 bases). Germline CDR1 reads KGHDR; CDR2 reads SFDVKD. Trimming removed 5 bases at V and 5 bases at J, with 20 bases between. This CDR3 is built from 16 residues. CDR3 bases: TGTGCCACCAGTGGCTCAACGGACAGCTTGAGGGAGACCCAGTACTTC. Its translation: CATSGSTDSLRETQYF.

The genes are TRBV6-2 or TRBV6-3 and TRBJ2-1, with TRBD2 identical over 14 bases. Germline V CDR1 and CDR2: MNHEY, SVGEGT. The junction had 4 bases not matched to a gene; V was cut back by 6 bases and J by 0 bases. This CDR3 is built from 17 residues. The CDR3 nucleotides read TGTGCCAGCAGGGGGACTAGCGGGGGAAGCTCCTACAATGAGCAGTTCTTC. Translated: CASRGTSGGSSYNEQFF.

V and J are TRBV15 and TRBJ2-7; unclear D gene. The V end was cut by 0 bases, the J end by 4 bases, with 10 bases between. CDR1 and CDR2 from the germline V gene are LNHNV and YYDKDF (reference sequence). The CDR3 has 14 residues. In DNA form, the CDR3 reads TGTGCCACCAGCAGAGATTTTGTAAGTTACGAGCAGTACTTC. It translates to CATSRDFVSYEQYF.

This clonotype was observed a handful of times. The chain links TRBV20-1 to TRBJ1-2; TRBD1 matches 10 bases. After removal of 7 bases from V and 5 bases from J, the junction contained 7 bases not matched to a gene. Germline V gene sequence: CDR1 DFQATT, CDR2 SNEGSKA (reference sequence). The CDR3 has 13 residues. CDR3 protein: CSVSPGQGYGYTF. CDR3 sequence (DNA): TGCAGTGTCTCACCGGGACAGGGGTATGGCTACACCTTC.

The chain's CDR3 is CASSEGERGGDTQYF. DNA of the CDR3: TGTGCCAGCAGTGAAGGGGAGCGGGGGGGAGATACGCAGTATTTT. The J gene is TRBJ2-3, the V gene TRBV2; 10 nucleotides align to TRBD2. With V trimmed by 1 base and J by 5 bases, 3 bases remained unmatched. This CDR3 has 15 residues. The germline CDR1 and CDR2 sequences are SNHLY and FYNNEI.